Reported below is one T cell receptor beta chain. The antigen remains undetermined. Data came from immunoSEQ multiplex PCR; TCRdb stores just in-frame clones and leaves some out. This sample carries over 110,000 clones, 85% to 90% of them seen once, and the ten largest clones take under 2%. The data are from a study of T cell responses to AZD1222 COVID-19 vaccine. As for the study in general: Pooled samples include second doses given at about 4 or 12 weeks.

Looked up from germline, CDR1 is SGHRS and CDR2 is YFSETQ. This CDR3 comprises 14 residues. Trimming removed 4 bases at V and 0 bases at J, with 11 bases between. Study-wide findings and caveats: The breadth and depth of Spike-specific TCRs increased once two AZD1222 doses had been given.

The TCR comes from an adult in good health. Sequencing used peripheral blood, obtained on day 0 of AZD1222 vaccination. V usage is TRBV5-1 and J usage is TRBJ2-7; D may be TRBD2 (5 bases). The CDR3 loop is CASSPGVSSYEQYF. CDR3 bases: TGCGCCAGCAGCCCCGGGGTGAGCTCCTACGAGCAGTACTTC.